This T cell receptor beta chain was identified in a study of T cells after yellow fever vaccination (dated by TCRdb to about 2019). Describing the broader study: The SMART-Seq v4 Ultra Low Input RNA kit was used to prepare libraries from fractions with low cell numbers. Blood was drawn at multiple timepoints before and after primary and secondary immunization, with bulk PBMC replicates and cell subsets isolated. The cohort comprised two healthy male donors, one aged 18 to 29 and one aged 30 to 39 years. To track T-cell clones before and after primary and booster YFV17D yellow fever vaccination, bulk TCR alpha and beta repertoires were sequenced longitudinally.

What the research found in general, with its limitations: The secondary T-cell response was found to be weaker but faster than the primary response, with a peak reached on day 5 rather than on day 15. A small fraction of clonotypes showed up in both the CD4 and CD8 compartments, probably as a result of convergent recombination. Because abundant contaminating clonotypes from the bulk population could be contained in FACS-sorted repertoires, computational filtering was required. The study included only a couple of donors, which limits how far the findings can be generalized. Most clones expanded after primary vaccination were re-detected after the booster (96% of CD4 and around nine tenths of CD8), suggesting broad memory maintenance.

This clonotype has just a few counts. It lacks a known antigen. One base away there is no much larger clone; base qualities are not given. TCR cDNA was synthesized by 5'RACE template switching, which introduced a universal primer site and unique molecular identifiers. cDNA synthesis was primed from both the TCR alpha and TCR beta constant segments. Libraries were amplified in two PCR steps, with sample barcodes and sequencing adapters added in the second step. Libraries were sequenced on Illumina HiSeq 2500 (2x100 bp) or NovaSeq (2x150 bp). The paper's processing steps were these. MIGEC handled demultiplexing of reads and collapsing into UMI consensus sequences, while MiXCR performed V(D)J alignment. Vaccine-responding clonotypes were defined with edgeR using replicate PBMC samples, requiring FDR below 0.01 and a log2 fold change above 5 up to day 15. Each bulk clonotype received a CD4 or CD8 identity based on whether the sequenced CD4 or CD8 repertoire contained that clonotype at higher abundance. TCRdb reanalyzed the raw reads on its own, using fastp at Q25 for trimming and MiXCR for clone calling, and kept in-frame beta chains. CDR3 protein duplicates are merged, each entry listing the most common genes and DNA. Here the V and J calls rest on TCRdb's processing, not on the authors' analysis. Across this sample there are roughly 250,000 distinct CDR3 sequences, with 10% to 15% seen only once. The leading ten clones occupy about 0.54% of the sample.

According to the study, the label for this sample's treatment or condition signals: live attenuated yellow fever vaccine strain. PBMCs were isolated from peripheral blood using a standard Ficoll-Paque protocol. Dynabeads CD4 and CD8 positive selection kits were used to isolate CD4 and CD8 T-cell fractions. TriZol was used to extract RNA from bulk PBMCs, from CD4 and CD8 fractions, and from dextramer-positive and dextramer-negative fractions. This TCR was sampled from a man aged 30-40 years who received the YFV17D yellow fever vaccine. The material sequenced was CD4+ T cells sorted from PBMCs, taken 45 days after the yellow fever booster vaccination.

Read as DNA, the sequence is TGTGCCACCAGTGATCGTGGGGTGGGCGATACGCAGTATTTT. Its translation is CATSDRGVGDTQYF. The chain was built from TRBV24-1 and TRBJ2-3, with no confidently assigned D gene. From the cysteine through the phenylalanine, the CDR3 covers 14 amino acids. Just CDR3 DNA is preserved here, 42 bases in frame from base 1. Deletion took 3 bases off V and 6 bases off J, with a span of 12 bases between the germline ends. The germline V gene specifies KGHDR as CDR1 and SFDVKD as CDR2.